This T cell receptor (beta chain) was sequenced for a study of shared clonotypes between healthy human individuals. About the study: Aged between 18 and 49, the donors were a couple of women and three men.

The CDR3 extends over 16 amino acids. The V and J ends lost 1 base and 1 base respectively, with 13 bases between them. CDR1 SQVTM and CDR2 ANQGSEA come from the germline V gene. Concerning this clone itself: The antigen remains undetermined.

In the original workflow: From ImmunoSEQ came sequences covering only the junction and carrying no quality scores, so filtering differed. Data came from immunoSEQ multiplex PCR; TCRdb stores just in-frame clones and leaves some out. From that table come the V and J calls and clone size; the DNA was used to work out D and trimming. The sample records some 1,600,000 clones, 98% being singletons. Study results and limitations: Estimated clonotype richness was generally higher in naive than memory subsets. For naive CD4 cells, roughly 4.6% of clonotypes were shared across a handful of donors.

Specimen: naive CD4+ T cells sorted from blood. Subset described: CD45RA+ positively selected. The sequence derives from a man aged 25 to 40 in good health. The chain recombines TRBV29-1 with TRBJ2-2; D is uncertain. The CDR3 here is CSVEGSGLVNTGELFF. The CDR3 nucleotides are TGCAGCGTTGAAGGTTCCGGGCTAGTGAACACCGGGGAGCTGTTTTTT.